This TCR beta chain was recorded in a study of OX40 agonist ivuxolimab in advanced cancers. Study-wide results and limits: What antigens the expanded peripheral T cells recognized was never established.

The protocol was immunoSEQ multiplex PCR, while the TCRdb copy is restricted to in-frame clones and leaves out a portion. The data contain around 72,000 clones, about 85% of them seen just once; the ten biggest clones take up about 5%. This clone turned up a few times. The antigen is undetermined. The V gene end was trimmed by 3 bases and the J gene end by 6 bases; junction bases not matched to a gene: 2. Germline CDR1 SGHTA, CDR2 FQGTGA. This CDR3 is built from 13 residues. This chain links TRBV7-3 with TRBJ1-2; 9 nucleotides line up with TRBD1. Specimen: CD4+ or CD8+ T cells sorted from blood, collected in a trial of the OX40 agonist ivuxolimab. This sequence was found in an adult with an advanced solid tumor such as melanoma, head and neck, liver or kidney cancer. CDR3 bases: TGTGCCAGCAGCTTCGGGGACAGGGATGGCTACACCTTC. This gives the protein CASSFGDRDGYTF.